This T cell receptor (beta chain) was observed in a study of cytomegalovirus exposure and HLA in healthy donors. The CDR3 has 13 amino acids. Trimming shortened V by 0 bases and J by 9 bases, and 10 bases separated the two germline ends. Germline lookup yields CDR1 SGHNT and CDR2 YYREEE (reference sequence). Notes on the study in general: Common viral pathogens seemed, in a later analysis, to connect with several of the most significant clusters. Productive rates of about 87% or about 30% were seen for most TCR beta V segments in an earlier analysis.

A note on this clone: The target antigen is unknown.

The PCR ran on 60 Vbeta and 13 Jbeta primers. The protocol was immunoSEQ multiplex PCR, while the TCRdb copy is restricted to in-frame clones and leaves out a portion. The data contain 160,000 or so clones, 65% to 90% of them singletons. This clonotype was sampled from a woman between 50 and 59 years old in good health and CMV-seropositive. The J gene is TRBJ1-5, the V gene TRBV5-4, with a weak D call TRBD1 (6 bases). The material sequenced was PBMCs. The CDR3 here is CASSLDKGGPQHF. In nucleotides, the CDR3 is TGTGCCAGCAGCTTGGACAAAGGGGGGCCCCAGCATTTT.